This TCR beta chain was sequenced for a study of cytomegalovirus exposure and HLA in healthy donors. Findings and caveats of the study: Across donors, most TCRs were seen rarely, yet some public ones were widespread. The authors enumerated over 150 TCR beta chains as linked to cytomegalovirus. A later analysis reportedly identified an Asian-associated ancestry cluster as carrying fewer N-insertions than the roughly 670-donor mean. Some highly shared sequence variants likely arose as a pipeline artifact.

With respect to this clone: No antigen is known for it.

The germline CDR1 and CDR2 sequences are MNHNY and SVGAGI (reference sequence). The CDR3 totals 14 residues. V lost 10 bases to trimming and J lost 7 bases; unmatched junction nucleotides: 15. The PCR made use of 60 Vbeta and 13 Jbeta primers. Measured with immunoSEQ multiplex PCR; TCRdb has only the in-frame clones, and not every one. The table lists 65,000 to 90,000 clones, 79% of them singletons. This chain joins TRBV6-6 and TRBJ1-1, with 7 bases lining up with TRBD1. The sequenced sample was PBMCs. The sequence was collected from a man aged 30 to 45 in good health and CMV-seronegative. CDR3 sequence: CAITGSGQSYEAFF. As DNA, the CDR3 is TGTGCCATTACAGGCTCGGGACAGTCTTATGAAGCTTTCTTT.